The clone carrying this T cell receptor (beta chain) was seen only a few times. Its target is unknown. This sample stems from a study of T cell repertoires in cytomegalovirus infection. Study findings and constraints: In two of eight donors, the top clonotype was HLA-C-restricted CMV-specific.

TCRdb reanalysed the reads using MiXCR and keeps one entry per CDR3 protein. The sample includes some 450,000 distinct CDR3 sequences, roughly a third of them seen just once. V was cut by 5 bases and J by 1 base, with 12 bases left in between. The CDR3 length is 15 residues. The V gene's germline CDR1 is SGDLS and CDR2 YYNGEE. Sequenced: PBMCs. This receptor was obtained from a human donor in good health (CMV status not recorded). Some clones in this sample may be carry-over from other donors' samples. The V and J genes are TRBV9 and TRBJ2-2; D possibly corresponds to TRBD1 (5 bases). For the CDR3, the DNA is TGTGCCAGCAGGGAAGGACACCTGAACACCGGGGAGCTGTTTTTT. Its translation is CASREGHLNTGELFF.